A single sample is the source of the 20 T cell receptor beta chains below, sequenced in a study of blood T cell repertoires in COVID-19. This table comes from immunoSEQ multiplex PCR, and its TCRdb copy is limited to in-frame clones, with some not included. The repertoire holds about 240,000 clones, with roughly 87% as singletons. Sequences were obtained from peripheral blood. The receptors were gathered from a woman in her twenties or thirties with acute or convalescent COVID-19.

The chain is built from TRBV3-1 (or the pseudogene TRBV3-2) and TRBJ2-5; no clear D gene. In germline, CDR1 is LGHDT, CDR2 YNNKEL (reference sequence). CDR3 length: 12 amino acids. V was pared by 6 bases and J by 5 bases, with 10 bases between. In DNA, the CDR3 is TGTGCCAGCAGTCTAGGCTTGGAGACCCAGTACTTC. This sequence encodes CASSLGLETQYF.

This chain connects TRBV3-1 (or the pseudogene TRBV3-2) to TRBJ1-1; 8 positions agree with TRBD1. V was pared by 6 bases and J by 1 base, with 1 base of the junction left unmatched. The CDR3 consists of 13 residues. Germline lookup yields CDR1 LGHDT and CDR2 YNNKEL (reference sequence). The CDR3 coding sequence is TGTGCCAGCAGGGACAGGGAGAACACTGAAGCTTTCTTT. It specifies CASRDRENTEAFF.

V usage is TRBV27 and J usage is TRBJ1-2, with 10 positions matching TRBD1. Trimming cost V 0 bases and J 4 bases; bases outside gene matches: 2. The CDR3 is made up of 15 amino acids. Per the germline V gene, CDR1 is MNHEY and CDR2 is SMNVEV (reference sequence). The CDR3 reads CASSLSGQGPYGYTF. The DNA of the CDR3 is TGTGCCAGCAGTTTATCGGGACAGGGGCCCTATGGCTACACCTTC.

The J gene is TRBJ2-5, the V gene TRBV6-5; TRBD1 matches 11 bases. CDR3 length: 14 residues. Germline trimming cut 7 bases from V and 4 bases from J; bases unmatched to any gene: 5. Germline CDR1 MNHEY, CDR2 SVGAGI. CDR3 in amino acids: CASTRTGGRETQYF. Here the CDR3 DNA reads TGTGCCAGCACACGGACAGGGGGCCGAGAGACCCAGTACTTC.

This rearrangement joins TRBV6-2 or TRBV6-3 to TRBJ2-5; maybe TRBD1 (6 bases). The CDR3 has 16 amino acids. Germline V lookup: CDR1 MNHEY, CDR2 SVGEGT. V was shortened by 4 bases and J by 5 bases, with 20 bases between the two germline ends. CDR3 bases: TGTGCCAGCAGTTCATCAACAGGGTCGGGTCGGGAGACCCAGTACTTC. Amino acid sequence: CASSSSTGSGRETQYF.

V gene TRBV20-1 combines with J gene TRBJ1-2; D remains ambiguous. Germline assignment: CDR1 DFQATT and CDR2 SNEGSKA (reference sequence). Trimming removed 6 bases from V and 5 bases from J, with 10 bases in between. The CDR3 has 11 amino acids. The CDR3 region is CSASSPYGYTF. CDR3 nucleotide sequence: TGCAGTGCCTCGTCCCCTTATGGCTACACCTTC.

The rearrangement uses TRBV24-1 and TRBJ2-2; D possibly corresponds to TRBD2 (6 bases). Germline assignment: CDR1 KGHDR and CDR2 SFDVKD. V was cut by 2 bases and J by 13 bases, with 16 bases left in between. The CDR3 runs 14 residues. CDR3 nucleotides: TGTGCCACCAGTGATTGGAGGGGTGAGGAGTGGCTGTTTTTT. It encodes CATSDWRGEEWLFF.

This clone was recorded many times. The rearrangement links TRBV3-1 (or the pseudogene TRBV3-2) to TRBJ2-3, with D maybe TRBD1 (6 bases). V was shortened by 5 bases and J by 2 bases, with 17 bases between the two germline ends. The germline V gene has CDR1 LGHDT and CDR2 YNNKEL (reference sequence). The CDR3 has 16 residues. Here the CDR3 DNA reads TGTGCCAGCAGCGCGCAACAGGGCTTCACCACAGATACGCAGTATTTT. Translating gives CASSAQQGFTTDTQYF.

The V and J genes are TRBV5-6 and TRBJ2-1; perhaps TRBD2 as D (6 bases). Germline assignment: CDR1 SGHDT and CDR2 YYEEEE. The CDR3 covers 19 residues. The V gene lost 4 bases and the J gene lost 1 base, with 24 bases spanning the gap. The CDR3: CASSAGLAERVVSYNEQFF. The DNA of the CDR3 is TGTGCCAGCAGCGCCGGGTTAGCGGAGAGGGTTGTATCCTACAATGAGCAGTTCTTC.

The chain joins TRBV5-4 to TRBJ2-7; the match to TRBD1 covers 8 bases. V was clipped by 4 bases and J by 6 bases; unmatched bases: 12. This CDR3 contains 15 residues. Germline CDR1 reads SGHNT; CDR2 reads YYREEE (reference sequence). In DNA form, the CDR3 reads TGTGCCAGCAGCATGACAGGGGACGTTTTCGGCGAGCAGTACTTC. This gives the protein CASSMTGDVFGEQYF.

A few counts support this clone. The chain has TRBV9 and TRBJ1-2; D remains unclear. The CDR3 contains 15 residues. CDR1 and CDR2 from the germline V gene are SGDLS and YYNGEE. V was cut by 2 bases and J by 0 bases, with 11 bases left in between. The CDR3 loop is CASSVFGGTNYGYTF. DNA of the CDR3: TGTGCCAGCAGCGTTTTTGGAGGGACTAACTATGGCTACACCTTC. Full variable domain (rest looked up from reference TRBV9 and TRBJ1-2): DSGVTQTPKHLITATGQRVTLRCSPRSGDLSVYWYQQSLDQGLQFLIQYYNGEERAKGNILERFSAQQFPDLHSELNLSSLELGDSALYFCASSVFGGTNYGYTFGSGTRLTVV.

The V call is TRBV3-1 (or the pseudogene TRBV3-2), the J call TRBJ2-7, with TRBD2 as a possible D gene (5 bases). The V gene lost 2 bases and the J gene lost 0 bases, with 11 bases spanning the gap. CDR3 length: 15 residues. CDR1 is LGHDT, CDR2 YNNKEL, per germline (reference sequence). In DNA, the CDR3 is TGTGCCAGCAGCCAATTGCTAGCTTACTCCTACGAGCAGTACTTC. Translation: CASSQLLAYSYEQYF.

This sequence joins TRBV5-1 and TRBJ1-2, with 9 bases matching TRBD1. The CDR3 spans 13 residues. Germline V lookup: CDR1 SGHRS, CDR2 YFSETQ. The J segment lost 8 bases and the V segment lost 3 bases, leaving 5 bases of the junction unmatched. This CDR3 is CASSSGQGLGYTF. The CDR3 DNA follows: TGCGCCAGCAGCTCGGGACAGGGTCTAGGCTACACCTTC.

This chain connects TRBV4-2 to TRBJ2-1; TRBD2 agrees at 7 bases. The CDR3 has 15 amino acids. Trimming cost V 1 base and J 9 bases; bases outside gene matches: 9. Looked up from germline, CDR1 is LGHNA and CDR2 is YNFKEQ. As DNA, the CDR3 is TGTGCCAGCAGCCAAGCTGGACTAGATGGGGGTGAGCAGTTCTTC. Translated, it gives CASSQAGLDGGEQFF.

This chain uses TRBV12-3 or TRBV12-4 with TRBJ2-2; D unclear. The V end lost 7 bases, the J end lost 5 bases, and 5 bases lay between the germline ends. The CDR3 contains 11 residues. CDR3 sequence (DNA): TGTGCCAGCACCCGGACCGGGGAGCTGTTTTTT. Protein product: CASTRTGELFF.

The V and J genes are TRBV7-2 and TRBJ1-3; D is perhaps TRBD1 (5 bases). The CDR3 loop spans 17 amino acids. Germline V lookup: CDR1 SGHTA, CDR2 FQGNSA. Trimming removed 2 bases from V and 4 bases from J, with 18 bases in between. The CDR3 reads CASSLTNLQGGGNTIYF. CDR3 in DNA: TGTGCCAGCAGCTTAACAAACCTTCAGGGTGGCGGAAACACCATATATTTT.

The chain has TRBV10-2 and TRBJ2-3, with TRBD2 matching over 7 bases. Unmatched junction bases numbered 14, after V lost 8 bases and J lost 6 bases. This CDR3 contains 15 residues. Germline CDR1 is WSHSY and CDR2 is SAAADI. CDR3: CASDRGAGVADTQYF. The CDR3 nucleotides are TGCGCCAGCGACCGCGGGGCGGGAGTAGCTGATACGCAGTATTTT.

This clone was counted once. The chain has TRBV7-9 and TRBJ2-5, with TRBD1 matching 10 bases. The CDR3 has 13 amino acids. Per the germline V gene, CDR1 is SEHNR and CDR2 is FQNEAQ (reference sequence). V lost 5 bases to trimming and J lost 9 bases; unmatched junction nucleotides: 6. This chain's CDR3 is CASSPGQGTAQYF. The CDR3 DNA reads as TGTGCCAGCAGCCCGGGACAGGGGACGGCCCAGTACTTC.

The V and J genes are TRBV6-5 and TRBJ2-2; possible D gene TRBD1, 6 bases. Germline V CDR1 and CDR2: MNHEY, SVGAGI. Trimming removed 6 bases at V and 1 base at J, with 9 bases between. The CDR3 extends over 14 amino acids. CDR3 nucleotides: TGTGCCAGCAGCGGGACACGGAACACCGGGGAGCTGTTTTTT. It translates to CASSGTRNTGELFF.

This sequence joins TRBV7-2 and TRBJ1-2; 10 nucleotides line up with TRBD1. After removal of 4 bases from V and 5 bases from J, the junction contained 10 bases not matched to a gene. The CDR3 is 16 amino acids. CDR1 and CDR2 from the germline V gene are SGHTA and FQGNSA. CDR3 protein: CASSSEPGQGPYGYTF. CDR3 DNA sequence: TGTGCCAGCAGCTCAGAACCGGGACAGGGGCCTTATGGCTACACCTTC. The whole variable domain, remainder taken from reference TRBV7-2 and TRBJ1-2, is GAGVSQSPSNKVTEKGKDVELRCDPISGHTALYWYRQSLGQGLEFLIYFQGNSAPDKSGLPSDRFSAERTGGSVSTLTIQRTQQEDSAVYLCASSSEPGQGPYGYTFGSGTRLTVV.